The 19 T cell receptor beta chains in this list originate from one sample, sequenced in a study of T cells in Graves' hyperthyroidism and ophthalmopathy. Amplification targeted TCR beta CDR3 regions from RNA transcripts. First-round RT-PCR of the TCR CDR3 relied on the HTBI primer set. TCRdb fed the multiplex PCR reads into MiXCR, producing one record per CDR3 protein. The sample holds fewer than 650,000 distinct CDR3 sequences, approximately 15% seen once. Sequenced material: blood. These receptors all stem from a woman in her twenties or thirties with Graves' hyperthyroidism that later progressed to Graves' ophthalmopathy.

There are many counts of this clonotype. CDR3 in DNA: TGTGCCATCAGTGATTCGACAGGAGGGCGCGGTGAGCAGTTCTTC. This translates into CAISDSTGGRGEQFF. The chain couples TRBV10-3 to TRBJ2-1; possibly TRBD1 or TRBD2 for D (6 bases each). V was cut by 3 bases and J by 9 bases, with 18 bases left in between. Germline V lookup: CDR1 ENHRY, CDR2 SYGVKD. CDR3 length: 15 residues.

At least ten counts were recorded for this clonotype. This sequence joins TRBV5-1 and TRBJ2-7; the D gene is possibly TRBD2 (6 bases). Trimming pared 1 base from V and 3 bases from J, leaving 11 bases between. The CDR3 is 14 residues long. Germline-derived CDR1 and CDR2 are SGHRS and YFSETQ. This chain's CDR3 is CASSLTGDGYEQYF. Written as DNA, the CDR3 is TGCGCCAGCAGCTTGACGGGAGATGGCTACGAGCAGTACTTC.

The chain carries TRBV3-1 and TRBJ2-1; 8 nucleotides match TRBD2. From germline, CDR1 is LGHDT and CDR2 YNNKEL (reference sequence). The trim removed 1 base at V and 3 bases at J, leaving 5 bases unmatched. The CDR3 spans 16 residues. CDR3 protein: CASSQGGAGVYNEQFF. DNA for the CDR3: TGTGCCAGCAGCCAAGGGGGAGCGGGGGTCTACAATGAGCAGTTCTTC.

The chain joins TRBV2 to TRBJ2-6; tentatively, D is TRBD1 (6 bases). Germline V lookup: CDR1 SNHLY, CDR2 FYNNEI. The CDR3 runs 19 residues. With 5 bases removed from V and 3 bases from J, the gap between germline ends came to 23 bases. CDR3 sequence (DNA): TGTGCCAGCAGTCCACGAGGGGGACAACCGATAATTGGGGCCAACGTCCTGACTTTC. Protein sequence: CASSPRGGQPIIGANVLTF.

This clonotype was counted at least ten times. The chain couples TRBV19 to TRBJ1-1; no definite D call. The germline V and J ends were trimmed by 3 bases and 11 bases, with 13 bases remaining between them. Germline V CDR1 and CDR2: LNHDA, SQIVND (reference sequence). The CDR3 contains 12 residues. The CDR3 DNA reads as TGTGCCAGTAGTATGGAGGGTTCAAGGGCTTTCTTT. Translated: CASSMEGSRAFF.

This clonotype was seen only a few times. The chain combines TRBV5-1 with TRBJ1-2; D not resolved. CDR1 is SGHRS and CDR2 is YFSETQ in the germline V gene. The CDR3 loop spans 16 amino acids. Between the trimmed V and J ends, which lost 2 bases and 0 bases, there was a span of 14 bases. This CDR3 is CASSFAAVGTNYGYTF. CDR3 coding DNA: TGCGCCAGCAGCTTCGCGGCAGTGGGGACTAACTATGGCTACACCTTC.

This clonotype was counted at least ten times. DNA of the CDR3: TGTGCCAGCAGACCACTAGCGGGACGCTTCGTGACGTTCTCCTACGAGCAGTACTTC. It is translated as CASRPLAGRFVTFSYEQYF. The chain employs TRBV2 and TRBJ2-7; 10 positions match TRBD2. The CDR3 sequence is 19 residues long. CDR1 and CDR2 (germline): SNHLY, FYNNEI. J was trimmed by 0 bases and V by 6 bases; bases with no gene match: 17. Using reference TRBV2 and TRBJ2-7 for the parts outside the CDR3, the full variable domain is EPEVTQTPSHQVTQMGQEVILRCVPISNHLYFYWYRQILGQKVEFLVSFYNNEISEKSEIFDDQFSVERPDGSNFTLKIRSTKLEDSAMYFCASRPLAGRFVTFSYEQYFGPGTRLTVT.

Many counts were recorded for this clonotype. The chain carries TRBV11-3 and TRBJ1-1; D unclear. The CDR3 runs 12 residues. V was pared by 5 bases and J by 4 bases, with 8 bases between. Germline V lookup: CDR1 SGHNT, CDR2 YENEEA. The CDR3 is CASSPHPTEAFF. CDR3 DNA sequence: TGTGCCAGCAGCCCACATCCCACTGAAGCTTTCTTT.

Many counts were recorded for this clonotype. The V call is TRBV12-3 or TRBV12-4, the J call TRBJ1-1; D remains ambiguous. V was trimmed by 5 bases and J by 4 bases, leaving 11 bases between them. The CDR3 sequence is 13 residues long. CDR3 in DNA: TGTGCCAGCAGTCGGGCGGTTAGCACTGAAGCTTTCTTT. This translates into CASSRAVSTEAFF.

This clonotype was counted a few times. The chain is built from TRBV4-2 and TRBJ1-5; D ambiguous. This CDR3 has 13 residues. The V end lost 0 bases, the J end lost 6 bases, and 6 bases lay between the germline ends. Germline lookup yields CDR1 LGHNA and CDR2 YNFKEQ. Written as DNA, the CDR3 is TGTGCCAGCAGCCAAGATATCCGTCAGCCCCAGCATTTT. It yields the protein CASSQDIRQPQHF.

In its sample, this clonotype was seen many times. This chain uses TRBV7-2 with TRBJ2-3; no reliable D call. With 5 bases removed from V and 4 bases from J, the gap between germline ends came to 7 bases. This CDR3 region has 12 residues. Germline V gene lookup returns CDR1 SGHTA and CDR2 FQGNSA. The CDR3 nucleotides are TGTGCCAGCAGCCCCACAGCAGATACGCAGTATTTT. This translates into CASSPTADTQYF.

There are many counts of this clonotype. The chain joins TRBV27 to TRBJ2-3, with 11 positions matching TRBD2. CDR3 length: 17 residues. Trimming took 8 bases from V and 0 from J; bases not matched to a gene: 10. Germline loops: CDR1 MNHEY, CDR2 SMNVEV (reference sequence). The CDR3 spells CASLGLAGGVSTDTQYF. The CDR3 DNA is TGTGCCAGCCTAGGGCTAGCGGGAGGTGTTAGCACAGATACGCAGTATTTT.

This sequence joins TRBV29-1 and TRBJ1-2; tentative D call: TRBD1 (6 bases). The CDR3 has 13 residues. The ends were cut back, 2 bases at V and 1 base at J, with 8 bases in the middle. Germline V CDR1 and CDR2: SQVTM, ANQGSEA. The CDR3 coding sequence is TGCAGCGTTGAACCCAGGGGTAACTATGGCTACACCTTC. It yields the protein CSVEPRGNYGYTF.

This clonotype was counted between two and nine times. The CDR3 loop is CASSFMTGVSNEQFF. DNA for the CDR3: TGTGCCAGCAGCTTCATGACAGGGGTTTCGAATGAGCAGTTCTTC. The chain couples TRBV11-2 to TRBJ2-1; 8 nucleotides agree with TRBD1. Germline CDR1 is SGHAT and CDR2 is FQNNGV. J was trimmed by 7 bases and V by 3 bases; bases with no gene match: 8. The CDR3 is 15 residues long.

This clonotype was recorded a few times. A much larger clone lies a single base off, so this may be a read error. The chain has TRBV12-3 or TRBV12-4 and TRBJ2-1; D may be TRBD1 or TRBD2 (6 bases each). The CDR3 sequence is 15 residues long. V was pared by 7 bases and J by 3 bases, with 16 bases between. CDR3 sequence (DNA): TGTGCCAGCATTTTTCTGCGGGACAACTACAATGAGCAGTTCTTC. It specifies CASIFLRDNYNEQFF.

This clonotype was found a few times. The chain joins TRBV6-2 or TRBV6-3 to TRBJ2-3; perhaps TRBD2 as D (6 bases). The CDR3 is 14 residues long. The germline V gene has CDR1 MNHEY and CDR2 SVGEGT. V dropped 3 bases and J dropped 5 bases, with 12 bases sitting between them. The CDR3 is CASSYAGRIDTQYF. In DNA form, the CDR3 reads TGTGCCAGCAGTTATGCCGGGAGAATAGATACGCAGTATTTT.

This sequence joins TRBV19 and TRBJ2-1, with D perhaps TRBD2 (5 bases). Germline V gene lookup returns CDR1 LNHDA and CDR2 SQIVND (reference sequence). V shed 5 bases and J shed 6 bases, with 14 bases lying between them. The CDR3 consists of 14 residues. This chain's CDR3 is CASSGPRALNEQFF. The CDR3 DNA reads as TGTGCCAGTAGTGGGCCGAGGGCCCTCAATGAGCAGTTCTTC.

This clonotype has a handful of counts. The chain recombines TRBV7-9 with TRBJ2-7; TRBD2 matches 7 bases. This CDR3 spans 14 amino acids. Germline V gene sequence: CDR1 SEHNR, CDR2 FQNEAQ (reference sequence). With 3 bases clipped from V and 7 bases from J, the junction kept 9 bases outside the gene matches. This CDR3 is CASSFSGLGGEQYF. CDR3 bases: TGTGCCAGCAGCTTTAGCGGGCTCGGGGGAGAGCAGTACTTC.

This clonotype was counted at least ten times. The V and J genes are TRBV20-1 and TRBJ2-7; TRBD2 is a possible D gene (7 bases). The V end lost 0 bases, the J end lost 6 bases, and 18 bases lay between the germline ends. Germline V lookup: CDR1 DFQATT, CDR2 SNEGSKA (reference sequence). This CDR3 spans 15 amino acids. CDR3 loop: CSARDRGRGGGEQYF. In nucleotides, the CDR3 is TGCAGTGCTAGAGATCGGGGTAGGGGAGGGGGCGAGCAGTACTTC.